Listed here are 2 T cell receptor beta chains from one sample, sequenced in a study of T cell repertoires in ileal Crohn's disease. Method: immunoSEQ multiplex PCR; TCRdb's copy keeps in-frame clones and lacks some. The table lists under 35,000 clones, roughly 75% of them singletons. Input material: ileal tissue. These receptors were taken from an adult with Crohn's disease.

This clone has more than one count but fewer than ten. V and J are TRBV9 and TRBJ2-5, with 8 bases aligning to TRBD2. The CDR3 is made up of 15 amino acids. Per germline, CDR1 SGDLS and CDR2 YYNGEE. Trimming removed 6 bases from V and 4 bases from J; junction bases left unmatched: 11. The CDR3 DNA reads as TGTGCCAGCAATTCCCTGGGACTAGTCACAGAGACCCAGTACTTC. Translated, it gives CASNSLGLVTETQYF.

The chain employs TRBV6-1 and TRBJ1-1, with a possible D match to TRBD1 (5 bases). V gave up 7 bases and J gave up 0 bases, with 15 bases separating them. The length of the CDR3 is 15 residues. Germline CDR1 is MNHNS and CDR2 is SASEGT. The DNA for the CDR3 is TGTGCCAGCAAAACCAGCTGGGGCATGAACACTGAAGCTTTCTTT. Translated: CASKTSWGMNTEAFF.